This TCR beta chain was sequenced for a study of STAT5B mutations in CD4+ large granular lymphocyte leukemia. Healthy controls were blood donor buffy coats. Per germline, CDR1 LGHNA and CDR2 YSLEER. Trimming stripped 1 base from V and 2 bases from J, with 16 bases between. The CDR3 has 17 residues. This was a survey-level run. Clones were sequenced by immunoSEQ multiplex PCR, and TCRdb holds only the in-frame ones, with some missing. Among fewer than 45,000 clones listed, 70% to 90% were seen once. The rearrangement joins TRBV4-3 to TRBJ2-3, with D tentatively TRBD2 (6 bases). Sequenced material: CD4+ T cells from blood buffy coats. This sequence originates from a human donor in good health. The CDR3 here is CASSQVSGGVNTDTQYF. CDR3 bases: TGCGCCAGCAGCCAAGTCTCCGGGGGAGTGAACACAGATACGCAGTATTTT.